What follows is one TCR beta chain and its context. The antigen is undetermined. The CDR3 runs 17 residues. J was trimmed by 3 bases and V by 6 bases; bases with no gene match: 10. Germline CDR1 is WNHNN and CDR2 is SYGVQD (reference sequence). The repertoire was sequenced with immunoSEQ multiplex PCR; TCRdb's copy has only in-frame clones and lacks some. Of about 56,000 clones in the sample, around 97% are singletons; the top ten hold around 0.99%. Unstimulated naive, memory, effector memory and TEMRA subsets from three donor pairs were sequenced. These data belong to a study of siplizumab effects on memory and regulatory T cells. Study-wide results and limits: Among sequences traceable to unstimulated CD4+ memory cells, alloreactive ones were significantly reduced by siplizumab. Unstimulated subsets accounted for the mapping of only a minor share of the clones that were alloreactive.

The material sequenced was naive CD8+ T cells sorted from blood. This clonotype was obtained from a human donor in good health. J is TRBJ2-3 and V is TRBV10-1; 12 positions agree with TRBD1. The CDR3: CASSDPGQGAVTDTQYF. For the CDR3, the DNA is TGCGCCAGCAGCGATCCGGGACAGGGGGCGGTAACAGATACGCAGTATTTT.